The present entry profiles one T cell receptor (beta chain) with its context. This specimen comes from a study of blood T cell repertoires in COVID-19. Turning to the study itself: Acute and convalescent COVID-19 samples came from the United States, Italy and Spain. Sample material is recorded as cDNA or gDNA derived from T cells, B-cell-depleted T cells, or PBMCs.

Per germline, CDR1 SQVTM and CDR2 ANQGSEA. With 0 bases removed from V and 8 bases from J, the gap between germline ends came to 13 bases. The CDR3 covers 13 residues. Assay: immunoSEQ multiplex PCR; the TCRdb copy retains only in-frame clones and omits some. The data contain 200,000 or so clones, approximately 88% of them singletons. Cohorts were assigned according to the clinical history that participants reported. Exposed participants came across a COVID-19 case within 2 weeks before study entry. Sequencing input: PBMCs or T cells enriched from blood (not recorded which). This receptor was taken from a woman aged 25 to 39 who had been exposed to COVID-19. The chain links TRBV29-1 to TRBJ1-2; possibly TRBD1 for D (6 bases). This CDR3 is CSVEETGWLGYTF. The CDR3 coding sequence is TGCAGCGTTGAAGAAACAGGGTGGTTGGGCTACACCTTC.